These 10 T cell receptor beta chains were sequenced from one sample in a study of CD8 T cells in Susac syndrome. RNA amounts of roughly 0.5 to 1 ug underwent reverse transcription with random hexamers. TCRdb independently ran MiXCR on the immunoSEQ multiplex PCR reads; one entry per CDR3 protein. This table holds approximately 200,000 distinct CDR3 sequences, approximately 95% found once. Sequencing was carried out using CD4+ T cells from PBMCs. Receptors originate from a human donor with multiple sclerosis.

V usage is TRBV20-1 and J usage is TRBJ2-5; weak D call: TRBD2 (7 bases). The CDR3 length is 15 residues. Looked up from germline, CDR1 is DFQATT and CDR2 is SNEGSKA (reference sequence). Trimming took off 5 bases at V and 1 base at J, with 17 bases between the two ends. The CDR3 here is CSACDLGGVQETQYF. In DNA form, the CDR3 reads TGCAGTGCTTGCGACCTAGGGGGGGTCCAAGAGACCCAGTACTTC.

This chain connects TRBV20-1 to TRBJ1-5, with D unclear. V dropped 0 bases and J dropped 9 bases, with 9 bases sitting between them. Looked up from germline, CDR1 is DFQATT and CDR2 is SNEGSKA (reference sequence). This CDR3 comprises 12 residues. The DNA of the CDR3 is TGCAGTGCTAGAGAGACGGTCGGGCCCCAGCATTTT. Residues: CSARETVGPQHF.

This chain joins TRBV12-3 or TRBV12-4 and TRBJ1-2; D is undetermined. Trimming cost V 0 bases and J 0 bases, with 2 bases left between them. The CDR3 consists of 13 residues. The CDR3 region is CASSLAANYGYTF. The CDR3 coding sequence is TGTGCCAGCAGTTTAGCAGCTAACTATGGCTACACCTTC.

The chain recombines TRBV30 with TRBJ2-7, with a possible D match to TRBD2 (6 bases). V lost 4 bases to trimming and J lost 12 bases, with 16 bases between them. The CDR3 is 11 residues long. From germline, CDR1 is GTSNPN and CDR2 SVGIG (reference sequence). CDR3 bases: TGTGCCTGGAAAAGGAGGGAAATACTGTACTTC. It translates to CAWKRREILYF.

The CDR3 DNA is TGCAGCGTTGAAAATACTATCCAAGAGACCCAGTACTTC. Encoded protein: CSVENTIQETQYF. This chain joins TRBV29-1 and TRBJ2-5, with no clear D. The V end was cut by 2 bases, the J end by 1 base, with 8 bases between. The CDR3 runs to 13 residues. CDR1 and CDR2 from the germline V gene are SQVTM and ANQGSEA.

This chain joins TRBV12-5 and TRBJ2-2, with 10 bases aligning to TRBD2. The ends lost 2 bases at V and 0 bases at J; junction bases unmatched: 3. The length of the CDR3 is 17 residues. Germline V gives CDR1 LGHNT, CDR2 FRNRAP. CDR3 amino acids: CASGLNLAGANTGELFF. The CDR3 DNA follows: TGTGCTAGTGGTTTGAACCTAGCGGGGGCGAACACCGGGGAGCTGTTTTTT.

The rearrangement links TRBV3-1 to TRBJ1-5; 9 bases match TRBD1. This CDR3 is 14 amino acids long. The germline CDR1 and CDR2 sequences are LGHDT and YNNKEL (reference sequence). V trimming: 4 bases; J trimming: 7 bases; junction bases outside the gene matches: 5. The CDR3 protein is CASSRGDRDQPQHF. DNA of the CDR3: TGTGCCAGCAGCCGAGGGGACAGGGACCAGCCCCAGCATTTT. The full variable domain, rest sourced from reference TRBV3-1 and TRBJ1-5, is DTAVSQTPKYLVTQMGNDKSIKCEQNLGHDTMYWYKQDSKKFLKIMFSYNNKELIINETVPNRFSPKSPDKAHLNLHINSLELGDSAVYFCASSRGDRDQPQHFGDGTRLSIL.

The chain links TRBV12-3 or TRBV12-4 to TRBJ1-4; no firm D call. V was clipped by 2 bases and J by 12 bases, with 10 bases between them. There are 12 residues in the CDR3. In nucleotides, the CDR3 is TGTGCCAGCAGTTTATGGCGGGAGCAACTGTTTTTT. Amino acids: CASSLWREQLFF.

The V call is TRBV5-4, the J call TRBJ1-1; possible D gene TRBD1, 5 bases. Germline CDR1 and CDR2: SGHNT and YYREEE (reference sequence). The CDR3 spans 15 residues. V lost 4 bases and J 0 bases, leaving 13 bases between the germline ends. The DNA for the CDR3 is TGTGCCAGCAGCCGGCGGGAGGGGATGAACACTGAAGCTTTCTTT. This encodes CASSRREGMNTEAFF.

The V gene is TRBV20-1, the J gene TRBJ2-7; D might be TRBD1 (5 bases). The germline gives CDR1 DFQATT, CDR2 SNEGSKA (reference sequence). The CDR3 has 12 amino acids. V dropped 7 bases and J dropped 3 bases, with 13 bases sitting between them. CDR3 DNA sequence: TGCAGTGGTGCCCAGGGTGACTACGAGCAGTACTTC. The encoded protein is CSGAQGDYEQYF.